This TCR beta chain was recorded in a study of T cell repertoires in cytomegalovirus infection. The sample holds a few counts of this clonotype. Its antigen is undetermined. The study's findings and limits: Across the ex vivo response, the dominant clonotypes were HLA-C-restricted CMV-specific TCR beta clonotypes.

The ends were cut back, 5 bases at V and 4 bases at J, with 16 bases in the middle. CDR1 SGHTA and CDR2 FQGNSA come from the germline V gene. The CDR3 covers 15 residues. TCRdb processed the reads anew with MiXCR; each CDR3 protein has one entry. The table has around 180,000 distinct CDR3 sequences, 28% seen once. This TCR came from a human donor in good health (CMV status not recorded). Some clones in this sample may be carry-over from other donors' samples. The chain couples TRBV7-2 to TRBJ2-3, with D tentatively TRBD1 or TRBD2 (7 bases each). What was sequenced was PBMCs. The CDR3 is CASSPQTGRADTQYF. The CDR3 nucleotides read TGTGCCAGCAGCCCCCAGACAGGGAGGGCAGATACGCAGTATTTT.